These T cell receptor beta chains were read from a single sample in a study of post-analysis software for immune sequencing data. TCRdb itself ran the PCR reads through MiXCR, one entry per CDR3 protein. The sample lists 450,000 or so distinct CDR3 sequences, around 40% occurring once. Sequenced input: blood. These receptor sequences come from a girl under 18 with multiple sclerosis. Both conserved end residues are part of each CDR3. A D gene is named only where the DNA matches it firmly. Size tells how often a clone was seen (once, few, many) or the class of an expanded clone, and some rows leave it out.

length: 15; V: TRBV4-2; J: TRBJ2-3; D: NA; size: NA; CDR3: CASSRGLDFTDTQYF; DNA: TGTGCCAGCAGCCGAGGGCTAGACTTTACAGATACGCAGTATTTT
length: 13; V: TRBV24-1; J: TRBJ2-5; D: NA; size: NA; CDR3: CATSPGGQETQYF; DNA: TGTGCCACCAGTCCCGGCGGACAAGAGACCCAGTACTTC
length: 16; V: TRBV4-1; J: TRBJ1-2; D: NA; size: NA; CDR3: CASSQGVGGPYYGYTF; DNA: TGCGCCAGCAGCCAAGGGGTCGGGGGGCCCTACTATGGCTACACCTTC
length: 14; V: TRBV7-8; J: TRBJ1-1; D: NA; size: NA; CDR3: CASSLYSGNTEAFF; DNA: TGTGCCAGCAGCTTATACTCTGGGAACACTGAAGCTTTCTTT
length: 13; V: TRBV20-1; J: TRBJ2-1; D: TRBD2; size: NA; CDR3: CSARLAGGLEQFF; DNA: TGCAGTGCCAGGTTAGCGGGAGGTTTGGAGCAGTTCTTC
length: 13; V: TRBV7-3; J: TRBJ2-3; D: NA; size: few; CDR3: CASSLSYTDTQYF; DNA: TGTGCCAGCAGCTTAAGCTACACAGATACGCAGTATTTT
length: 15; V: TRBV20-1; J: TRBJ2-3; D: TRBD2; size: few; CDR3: CSAKNGGSSTDTQYF; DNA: TGCAGTGCTAAGAATGGCGGGAGTAGCACAGATACGCAGTATTTT
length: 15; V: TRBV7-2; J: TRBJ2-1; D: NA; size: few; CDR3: CASSLYGSESNEQFF; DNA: TGTGCCAGCAGCTTATACGGCTCGGAGTCCAATGAGCAGTTCTTC
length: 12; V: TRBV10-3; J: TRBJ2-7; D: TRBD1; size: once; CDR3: CASSGTGNEQYF; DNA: TGTGCCAGCTCCGGGACAGGGAACGAGCAGTACTTC
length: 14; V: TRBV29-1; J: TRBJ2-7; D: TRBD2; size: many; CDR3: CSAVGRGGSYEQYF; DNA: TGCAGCGCCGTAGGTCGCGGGGGCTCCTACGAGCAGTACTTC
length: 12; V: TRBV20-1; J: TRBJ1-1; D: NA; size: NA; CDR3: CSGTDRGTEAFF; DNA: TGCAGTGGAACGGATAGGGGCACTGAAGCTTTCTTT
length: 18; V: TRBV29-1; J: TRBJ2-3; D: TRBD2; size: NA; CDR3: CSVEGPAGPDVLTDTQYF; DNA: TGCAGCGTTGAAGGTCCAGCGGGACCGGACGTGCTCACAGATACGCAGTATTTT
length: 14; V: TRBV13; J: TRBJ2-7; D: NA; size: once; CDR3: CASSLWGDGYEQYF; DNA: TGTGCCAGCAGCTTATGGGGGGACGGATACGAGCAGTACTTC
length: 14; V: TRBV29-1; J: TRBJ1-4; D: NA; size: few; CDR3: CSVEGDGTNEKLFF; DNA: TGCAGCGTTGAAGGTGACGGCACTAATGAAAAACTGTTTTTT
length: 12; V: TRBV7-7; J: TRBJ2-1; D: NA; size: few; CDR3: CASSFEGGEQFF; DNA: TGTGCTAGCAGCTTTGAGGGGGGTGAGCAGTTCTTC
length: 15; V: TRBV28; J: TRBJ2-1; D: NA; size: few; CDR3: CASSSPSQGYNEQFF; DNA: TGTGCCAGCAGCTCCCCGTCCCAGGGTTACAATGAGCAGTTCTTC
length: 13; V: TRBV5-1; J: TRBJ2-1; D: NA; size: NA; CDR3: CASSLEVPGEQFF; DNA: TGCGCCAGCAGCTTGGAGGTCCCAGGCGAGCAGTTCTTC
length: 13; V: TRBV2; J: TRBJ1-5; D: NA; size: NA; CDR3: CASSDSSNQPQHF; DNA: TGTGCCAGCAGTGACAGTAGCAATCAGCCCCAGCATTTT
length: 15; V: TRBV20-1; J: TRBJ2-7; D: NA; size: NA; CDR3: CSASGKPSKPYEQYF; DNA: TGCAGTGCTTCGGGGAAACCTAGCAAGCCATACGAGCAGTACTTC
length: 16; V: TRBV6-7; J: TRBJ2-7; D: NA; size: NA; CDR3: CASSCPSSMSSYEQYF; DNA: TGTGCCAGCAGTTGCCCCTCTAGTATGAGCTCCTACGAGCAGTACTTC
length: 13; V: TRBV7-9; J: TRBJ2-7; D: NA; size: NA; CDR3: CASTAWGNYEQYF; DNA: TGTGCCAGCACCGCGTGGGGGAACTACGAGCAGTACTTC
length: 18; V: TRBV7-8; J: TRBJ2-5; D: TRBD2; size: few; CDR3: CASRPTMDGDYKQETQYF; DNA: TGTGCCAGCAGACCAACCATGGATGGGGACTACAAACAAGAGACCCAGTACTTC
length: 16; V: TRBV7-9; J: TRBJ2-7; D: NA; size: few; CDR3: CASSPHETWRDYEQYF; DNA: TGTGCCAGCAGCCCCCACGAGACATGGAGGGACTACGAGCAGTACTTC
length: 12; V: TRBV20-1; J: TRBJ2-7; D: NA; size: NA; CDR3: CSASQPSYEQYF; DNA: TGCAGTGCTAGTCAGCCCTCCTACGAGCAGTACTTC
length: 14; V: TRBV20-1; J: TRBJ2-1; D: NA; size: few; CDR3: CSAWGLAIYNEQFF; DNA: TGCAGTGCCTGGGGACTCGCCATCTACAATGAGCAGTTCTTC
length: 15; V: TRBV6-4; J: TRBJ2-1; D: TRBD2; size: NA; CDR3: CASSGLAGDYNEQFF; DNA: TGTGCCAGCAGTGGACTAGCGGGAGACTACAATGAGCAGTTCTTC
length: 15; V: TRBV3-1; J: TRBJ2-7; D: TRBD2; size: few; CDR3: CASSSTSGRIAGQYF; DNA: TGTGCCAGCAGTTCTACTAGCGGGAGGATTGCAGGGCAGTACTTC
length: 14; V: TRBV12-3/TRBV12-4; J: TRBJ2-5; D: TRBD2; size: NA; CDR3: CASSFREGGETQYF; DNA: TGTGCCAGCAGTTTCAGGGAGGGTGGGGAGACCCAGTACTTC
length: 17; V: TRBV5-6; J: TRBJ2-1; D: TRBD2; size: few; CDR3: CASSWRTSGSGDNEQFF; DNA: TGTGCCAGCAGCTGGAGGACTAGCGGGAGCGGGGACAATGAGCAGTTCTTC
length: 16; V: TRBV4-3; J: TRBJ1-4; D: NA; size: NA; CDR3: CASSQDLRRAPEKLFF; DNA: TGCGCCAGCAGCCAAGATCTTCGAAGGGCGCCCGAAAAACTGTTTTTT
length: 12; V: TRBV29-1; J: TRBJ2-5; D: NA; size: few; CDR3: CSVALSVETQYF; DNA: TGCAGCGTTGCCCTCTCCGTAGAGACCCAGTACTTC
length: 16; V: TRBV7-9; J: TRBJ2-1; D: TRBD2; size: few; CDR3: CASSLRTSGANNEQFF; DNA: TGTGCCAGCAGCCTTCGGACTAGCGGGGCGAACAATGAGCAGTTCTTC
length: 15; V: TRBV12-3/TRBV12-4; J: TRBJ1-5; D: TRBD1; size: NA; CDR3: CASSWGQGFSQPQHF; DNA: TGTGCCAGCAGTTGGGGACAGGGTTTTAGTCAGCCCCAGCATTTT
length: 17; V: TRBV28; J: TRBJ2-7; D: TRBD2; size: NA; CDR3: CASSFGLQTSGNYEQYF; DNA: TGTGCCAGCAGTTTCGGTTTACAGACTAGCGGGAATTACGAGCAGTACTTC
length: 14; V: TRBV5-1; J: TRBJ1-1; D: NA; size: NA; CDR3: CASSLDAQNTEAFF; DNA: TGCGCCAGCAGCTTAGACGCTCAAAACACTGAAGCTTTCTTT
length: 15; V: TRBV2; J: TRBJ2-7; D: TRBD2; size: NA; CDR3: CASSGSGSGSYEQYF; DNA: TGTGCCAGCAGTGGGAGCGGGAGCGGCTCCTACGAGCAGTACTTC
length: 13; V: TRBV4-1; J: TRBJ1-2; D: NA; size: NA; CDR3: CASSPDEVSGYTF; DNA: TGCGCCAGCAGCCCCGACGAGGTGAGTGGCTACACCTTC
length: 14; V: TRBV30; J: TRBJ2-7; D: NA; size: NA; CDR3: CAWSPGLHSYEQYF; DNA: TGTGCCTGGAGTCCGGGACTTCACTCCTACGAGCAGTACTTC
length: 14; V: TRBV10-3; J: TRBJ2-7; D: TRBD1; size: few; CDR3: CAISDWDRSHEQYF; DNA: TGTGCCATCAGTGACTGGGACAGGTCCCACGAGCAGTACTTC
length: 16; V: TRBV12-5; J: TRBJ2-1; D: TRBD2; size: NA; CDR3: CASGFVSGGSYNEQFF; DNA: TGTGCTAGTGGTTTTGTTAGCGGGGGTTCCTACAATGAGCAGTTCTTC
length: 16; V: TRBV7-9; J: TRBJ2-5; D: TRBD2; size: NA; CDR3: CASSPTGLAGLETQYF; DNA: TGTGCCAGCAGCCCCACCGGGCTAGCGGGGTTAGAGACCCAGTACTTC
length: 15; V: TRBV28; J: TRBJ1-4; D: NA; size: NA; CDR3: CASSLSAGLNEKLFF; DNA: TGTGCCAGCAGTTTAAGCGCAGGACTTAATGAAAAACTGTTTTTT
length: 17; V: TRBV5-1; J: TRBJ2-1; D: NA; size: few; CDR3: CASSFKVELGVYNEQFF; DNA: TGCGCCAGCAGCTTTAAGGTCGAGCTGGGGGTCTACAATGAGCAGTTCTTC
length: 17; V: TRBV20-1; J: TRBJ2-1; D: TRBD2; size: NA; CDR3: CSARDPSWRELYNEQFF; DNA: TGCAGTGCTAGAGATCCTAGCTGGCGGGAGTTGTACAATGAGCAGTTCTTC
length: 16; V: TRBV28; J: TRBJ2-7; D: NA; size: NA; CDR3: CASSLVPGSRGYEQYF; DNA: TGTGCCAGCAGTTTGGTTCCAGGGAGCCGGGGGTACGAGCAGTACTTC